This is a list of T cell receptor beta chains from one sample in a study of a mutant IDH1 vaccine in newly diagnosed glioma. Which antigens these TCRs recognize remains unknown. TCRdb's copy holds only in-frame clones and misses some; the assay was immunoSEQ multiplex PCR. The sample yields roughly 60,000 clones, roughly 85% seen once. Here the sequenced sample was PBMCs, taken from a glioma patient whose treatment included an IDH1 peptide vaccine. All receptors derive from a man under 40 with glioma. CDR3s include the opening cysteine and the closing phenylalanine or tryptophan. A D gene is named only where the DNA matches it firmly. The listing skips clone size in some rows; elsewhere it reads once, few, many or a size class.

J gene	D gene	V gene	clone size	CDR3 protein	CDR3 DNA
TRBJ2-7	-	TRBV11-2	-	CASRGFLTPSYEQYF	TGTGCCAGCAGGGGGTTCCTGACACCTTCCTACGAGCAGTACTTC
TRBJ2-5	-	TRBV27	-	CASSLWAGYETQYF	TGTGCCAGCAGTTTATGGGCGGGGTATGAGACCCAGTACTTC
TRBJ2-4	TRBD1	TRBV19	-	CASSMLPGGFTKNIQYF	TGTGCCAGTAGTATGCTCCCAGGGGGCTTTACCAAAAACATTCAGTACTTC
TRBJ2-1	TRBD2	TRBV6-6	-	CASTIAGGPYNEQFF	TGTGCCAGCACAATAGCGGGGGGGCCCTACAATGAGCAGTTCTTC
TRBJ1-2	TRBD1	TRBV6-6	few	CASSRDSLFSYGYTF	TGTGCCAGCAGCAGGGACAGTTTATTTTCCTATGGCTACACCTTC
TRBJ1-1	TRBD1	TRBV2	-	CAMRERRPGTGSGAFF	TGTGCCATGCGAGAAAGACGACCCGGGACAGGGTCGGGAGCTTTCTTT
TRBJ2-6	-	TRBV30	-	CAWSPWAGANVLTF	TGTGCCTGGAGTCCGTGGGCTGGGGCCAACGTCCTGACTTTC
TRBJ1-1	-	TRBV29-1	few	CSVVGDGGTEAFF	TGCAGCGTCGTAGGGGACGGTGGCACTGAAGCTTTCTTT
TRBJ1-1	TRBD1	TRBV7-9	-	CASSVPRGPEAFF	TGTGCCAGCAGCGTTCCCAGGGGGCCTGAAGCTTTCTTT
TRBJ1-6	-	TRBV25-1	-	CASRGLTDNSPLHF	TGTGCCAGTCGGGGGTTGACAGATAATTCACCCCTCCACTTT
TRBJ2-7	TRBD1	TRBV19	-	CASMDRSYEQYF	TGTGCCAGTATGGACAGGTCCTACGAGCAGTACTTC
TRBJ2-5	TRBD2	TRBV7-2	-	CASSVRGGAETQYF	TGTGCCAGCAGCGTGCGGGGGGGCGCAGAGACCCAGTACTTC
TRBJ1-5	TRBD1	TRBV2	-	CASRGTGLNQPQHF	TGTGCCAGCAGGGGGACAGGGTTAAATCAGCCCCAGCATTTT
TRBJ1-1	-	TRBV13	-	CASSLGGRGTEAFF	TGTGCCAGCAGCTTAGGAGGTCGTGGAACTGAAGCTTTCTTT
TRBJ1-2	-	TRBV28	-	CASTRVGAGRGSSSYGYTF	TGTGCCAGCACCCGAGTGGGGGCGGGCAGGGGAAGTTCTTCATATGGCTACACCTTC
TRBJ2-3	TRBD2	TRBV5-4	-	CASSPGLAGPKDTQYF	TGTGCCAGCAGCCCGGGACTAGCGGGTCCGAAGGATACGCAGTATTTT
TRBJ1-3	-	TRBV5-1	-	CASSLALDFSGNTIYF	TGCGCCAGCAGCTTGGCCTTGGATTTCTCTGGAAACACCATATATTTT
TRBJ2-7	-	TRBV7-6	-	CASSLALGTRQKFDEQYF	TGTGCCAGCAGCTTAGCGCTGGGGACACGACAAAAATTCGACGAGCAGTACTTC
TRBJ2-7	-	TRBV7-7	-	CASSSTPGNEQYF	TGTGCCAGCAGCTCCACGCCCGGGAACGAGCAGTACTTC
TRBJ2-3	TRBD1	TRBV18	once	CASSPQTGFADTQYF	TGTGCCAGCTCACCACAGACAGGGTTTGCAGATACGCAGTATTTT
TRBJ2-1	-	TRBV11-2	-	CASSSRVPYNEQFF	TGTGCCAGCAGCTCCAGGGTTCCATACAATGAGCAGTTCTTC
TRBJ2-3	TRBD2	TRBV5-1	-	CASSLGLASTSTDTQYF	TGCGCCAGCAGCTTGGGACTAGCCTCGACCTCCACAGATACGCAGTATTTT
TRBJ1-1	-	TRBV2	-	CASSDGPNTEAFF	TGTGCCAGCAGTGATGGCCCGAACACTGAAGCTTTCTTT
TRBJ2-2	-	TRBV5-4	-	CASSLRGGPGELFF	TGTGCCAGCAGCTTGCGTGGGGGGCCCGGGGAGCTGTTTTTT
TRBJ1-4	TRBD1	TRBV5-1	-	CASSVRQGPGEKLFF	TGCGCCAGCAGCGTGAGACAGGGGCCGGGGGAAAAACTGTTTTTT
TRBJ2-2	-	TRBV7-7	-	CASSLGRNTGELFF	TGTGCCAGCAGCTTAGGGCGGAACACCGGGGAGCTGTTTTTT
TRBJ1-3	-	TRBV13	-	CASSTRHPFGNTIYF	TGTGCCAGCAGCACGCGACATCCGTTTGGAAACACCATATATTTT
TRBJ2-1	TRBD1	TRBV18	-	CASSPLGTDNEQFF	TGTGCCAGCTCACCTTTAGGGACAGACAATGAGCAGTTCTTC
TRBJ2-7	-	TRBV28	-	CASSFWQPLRGYEQYF	TGTGCCAGCAGTTTCTGGCAGCCCCTACGGGGGTACGAGCAGTACTTC
TRBJ2-3	TRBD1	TRBV6-1	-	CASSEGRRVDRGPDTQYF	TGTGCCAGCAGTGAAGGGAGGCGGGTGGACAGGGGGCCAGATACGCAGTATTTT
TRBJ2-3	-	TRBV19	-	CASRPLASTDTQYF	TGTGCCAGTAGACCATTGGCTAGCACAGATACGCAGTATTTT
TRBJ2-7	-	TRBV6-1	-	CASSETWTEELFYEQYF	TGTGCCAGCAGTGAGACTTGGACGGAGGAACTCTTCTACGAGCAGTACTTC
TRBJ2-2	-	TRBV7-9	-	CASSLARGENTGELFF	TGTGCCAGCAGCTTAGCGCGCGGAGAGAACACCGGGGAGCTGTTTTTT
TRBJ1-4	-	TRBV5-8	-	CASSLVTTTNEKLFF	TGTGCCAGCAGCTTGGTTACCACAACTAATGAAAAACTGTTTTTT
TRBJ2-1	-	TRBV5-8	-	CASSVDPAYEQFF	TGTGCCAGCAGCGTCGACCCGGCCTATGAGCAGTTCTTC
TRBJ2-7	TRBD1	TRBV6-1	-	CASSLYRGHEQYF	TGTGCCAGCAGCCTTTACAGGGGCCACGAGCAGTACTTC
TRBJ2-3	-	TRBV9	-	CASSASLTSTDTQYF	TGTGCCAGCAGCGCGTCTCTTACTAGCACAGATACGCAGTATTTT
TRBJ1-1	-	TRBV7-8	once	CASSSTALGPINTEAFF	TGTGCCAGCAGCTCGACGGCATTGGGACCCATTAACACTGAAGCTTTCTTT
TRBJ1-1	-	TRBV5-8	few	CASSTGHPRAEAFF	TGTGCCAGCAGTACGGGACACCCAAGGGCTGAAGCTTTCTTT
TRBJ2-7	-	TRBV18	few	CASSLDGTLSFSYF	TGTGCCAGCTCACTGGACGGCACACTCTCCTTCTCGTACTTC
TRBJ1-1	-	TRBV19	-	CASSNGNTEAFF	TGTGCCAGTAGTAACGGGAACACTGAAGCTTTCTTT
TRBJ1-6	TRBD1	TRBV5-6	once	CASSAGTGGSPLHF	TGTGCCAGCAGCGCCGGGACAGGGGGATCACCCCTCCACTTT
TRBJ1-1	-	TRBV4-1	-	CASSHQGEVTEAFF	TGCGCCAGCAGCCATCAGGGTGAAGTCACTGAAGCTTTCTTT
TRBJ1-2	-	TRBV19	-	CASKTWRSANYGYTF	TGTGCCAGTAAAACGTGGAGGTCAGCTAACTATGGCTACACCTTC
TRBJ1-3	-	TRBV11-2	-	CASSLDPGPRPGNTIYF	TGTGCCAGCAGCTTAGATCCGGGACCCAGACCTGGAAACACCATATATTTT
TRBJ1-2	TRBD1	TRBV27	once	CASSFGTGEYGYTF	TGTGCCAGCAGTTTCGGGACAGGCGAATATGGCTACACCTTC
TRBJ2-1	-	TRBV6-6	once	CASTPRGGFNEQFF	TGTGCCAGCACCCCCCGTGGGGGATTCAATGAGCAGTTCTTC
TRBJ2-1	-	TRBV2	-	CASSEGLGFFAIGEQFF	TGTGCCAGCAGCGAGGGACTTGGTTTTTTCGCAATTGGTGAGCAGTTCTTC
TRBJ2-5	-	TRBV7-2	-	CASSPFGQGETQYF	TGTGCCAGCAGCCCTTTCGGGCAGGGAGAGACCCAGTACTTC
TRBJ2-4	-	TRBV14	few	CASSRPAGVSNIQYF	TGTGCCAGCAGCCGCCCTGCAGGGGTTAGCAACATTCAGTACTTC
TRBJ2-2	TRBD2	TRBV6-6	once	CATASGGQSTGELFF	TGTGCCACCGCCTCGGGGGGGCAGAGCACCGGGGAGCTGTTTTTT
TRBJ2-5	-	TRBV28	-	CASSLFGWQETQYF	TGTGCCAGCAGTTTGTTCGGTTGGCAAGAGACCCAGTACTTC